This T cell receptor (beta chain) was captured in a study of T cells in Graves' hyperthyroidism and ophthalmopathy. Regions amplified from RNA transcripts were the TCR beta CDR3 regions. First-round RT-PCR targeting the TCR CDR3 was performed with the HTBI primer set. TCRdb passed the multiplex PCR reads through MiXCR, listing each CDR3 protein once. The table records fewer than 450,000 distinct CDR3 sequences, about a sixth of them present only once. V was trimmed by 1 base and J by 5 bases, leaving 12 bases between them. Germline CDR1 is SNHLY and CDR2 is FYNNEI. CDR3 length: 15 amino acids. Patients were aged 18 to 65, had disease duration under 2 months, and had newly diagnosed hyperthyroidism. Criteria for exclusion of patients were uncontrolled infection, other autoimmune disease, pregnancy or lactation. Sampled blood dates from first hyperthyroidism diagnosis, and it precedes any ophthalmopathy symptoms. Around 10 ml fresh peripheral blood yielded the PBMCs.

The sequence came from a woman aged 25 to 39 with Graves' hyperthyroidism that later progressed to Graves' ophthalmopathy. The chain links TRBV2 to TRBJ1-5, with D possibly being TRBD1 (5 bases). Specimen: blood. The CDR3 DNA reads TGTGCCAGCAGTGAAGAAGCAGGGCGGGATCAGCCCCAGCATTTT. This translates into CASSEEAGRDQPQHF.